Listed here is a single TCR beta chain. This clonotype was observed many times. The antigen this receptor binds is unknown. No per-base quality is available; no much larger clone lies one base away. Stable Graves' hyperthyroidism was defined as no progression to ophthalmopathy during 18 months of follow-up. Hyperthyroidism patients were aged 18 to 65 years and newly diagnosed, with disease duration of less than 2 months. Patients with uncontrolled infections, other autoimmune diseases, pregnancy or lactation were excluded. Clinical symptoms, serum thyroxine and TRAb, thyroid ultrasound, and orbital computed tomography formed the basis for the diagnoses. Ficoll-Paque density gradient centrifugation was used to isolate PBMCs from 10 ml of fresh peripheral blood. Total RNA was extracted with Trizol reagent, and quality was checked on an Agilent 2100 Bioanalyzer. Amplification of TCR beta CDR3 regions was carried out from RNA transcripts. The TCR CDR3 was subjected to a first round of RT-PCR using the HTBI primer set and the Qiagen OneStep RT-PCR kit. The libraries were constructed in a second round of multiplex PCR and then size-selected and purified. Paired-end sequencing of the libraries was performed with 100 bp reads on an Illumina HiSeq2000. Per the authors' processing: SOAPnuke was used to process the raw data, with reads discarded if the reads contained adapters or uncalled bases, had a mean Phred below 15, or lacked an exact constant-primer or identifier match. COPE v1.2.5 was used to merge the high-quality paired reads, and each unique nucleotide sequence was defined as a clonotype. MiTCR v1.1 was used to align the clonotypes against IMGT TRBV, TRBD and TRBJ reference segments. The analysis included only V-J combinations with a frequency above 0.0001, which together covered over 98% of the repertoires. The TCS score was defined as the ratio of F50 (clonal expansion) to E x V (chaos), calculated using BLOSUM62-based TCRdist between CDR3 peptides within each V-J. Welch's t-statistics and random forest reduced just over 500 V-J features to 13, which were used in a naive Bayes classifier (R e1071). TCRdb reran the public reads through fastp at Q25 and MiXCR, keeping productive beta chains. Rows matching on CDR3 protein sequence are summarized as one entry with the most common DNA and genes. V and J calls and clone size were set by TCRdb, not the authors. The sample table holds around 500,000 distinct CDR3 sequences, of which 13% to 15% were seen once. The ten top clones hold 15% to 20% of the sample.

Per the germline V gene (reference sequence), LGHDT is the CDR1 and YNNKEL is the CDR2. Germline trimming: 1 base from V, 3 bases from J; junction bases outside gene matches: 2. From the cysteine through the phenylalanine, the CDR3 covers 15 amino acids. This entry keeps only the CDR3 DNA: 45 bases, framed from base 1. These data originate in a study of T cells in Graves' hyperthyroidism and ophthalmopathy (dated by TCRdb to the late 2010s). Broadly, across the study: Peripheral blood was collected at initial diagnosis, before any treatment. To identify TCR V-J signatures that set the groups apart, the researchers used a discovery cohort of 100 patients, made up of 43 with Graves' ophthalmopathy and 57 with stable Graves' hyperthyroidism. Whether ophthalmopathy could be predicted prospectively was tested in an independent validation cohort made up of under 20 hyperthyroidism patients plus 17 patients who later progressed to ophthalmopathy. For training and testing, the 100 or so patients in the discovery cohort were randomly divided in a 7:3 ratio. Thyroid tissue and blood T-cell repertoires from about 6 Graves' hyperthyroidism patients were also compared in the study. Following sampling, methimazole starting at 30 mg daily was given to hyperthyroidism patients, and high-dose intravenous methylprednisolone was given to ophthalmopathy patients. TCR Vbeta CDR3 sequencing of 130 to 150 peripheral blood samples (under 45 ophthalmopathy, 75 hyperthyroidism and around 17 progressor patients) is reported in the paper.

Summary of the overall study and its limitations: Blood samples also contained most of the expanded thyroid clonotypes (frequency above 0.001), which suggests that blood repertoires may reflect thyroid immune responses. No statistical method was used to set the sample size in advance, and investigators knew the group allocation. A model built on a 13 V-J signature distinguished ophthalmopathy from stable hyperthyroidism, reaching about 89% sensitivity and under 84% specificity in cross-validation and 80%/75% in testing. In validation, the model predicted progression to ophthalmopathy a median of about 5.9 months before onset, with about 70% sensitivity and roughly 73% specificity.

The sequence was obtained from a woman younger than 30 with Graves' hyperthyroidism. The V and J genes are TRBV3-1 and TRBJ1-3, with TRBD1 matching 8 junction bases. Sequenced material: blood. The CDR3 protein is CASSQAGTGGNTIYF. The DNA is as follows: TGTGCCAGCAGCCAAGCGGGGACAGGTGGAAACACCATATATTTT.